The 20 T cell receptor beta chains listed next were all sequenced from one sample in a study of T cells in localized non-small cell lung cancer. Data came from immunoSEQ multiplex PCR; TCRdb stores just in-frame clones and leaves some out. The sample lists 25,000 to 30,000 clones, over 80% occurring once. The sample was peripheral blood mononuclear cells, taken before any cancer treatment. These receptors came from a woman aged 35-70 years with stage III lung adenocarcinoma.

The chain links TRBV5-8 to TRBJ2-5; D gene ambiguous. Germline assignment: CDR1 SGHTS and CDR2 YDEGEE. The length of the CDR3 is 15 residues. V shed 0 bases and J shed 0 bases, with 9 bases lying between them. CDR3 sequence (DNA): TGTGCCAGCAGCTTGGCGTTTGTTAACCAAGAGACCCAGTACTTC. This gives the protein CASSLAFVNQETQYF.

The chain is built from TRBV5-1 and TRBJ2-5; D gene ambiguous. Germline V gives CDR1 SGHRS, CDR2 YFSETQ. V lost 2 bases and J lost 5, with 13 bases in between. CDR3 length: 14 residues. The CDR3 nucleotides are TGCGCCAGCAGCTTCAGGTCCTTTGAGGAGACCCAGTACTTC. Encoded protein: CASSFRSFEETQYF.

This clone was counted a single time. The CDR3: CASSLARGFNQETQYF. CDR3 nucleotides: TGTGCCAGCAGTTTAGCCAGGGGGTTTAACCAAGAGACCCAGTACTTC. The chain recombines TRBV27 with TRBJ2-5; 7 bases agree with TRBD1. The V and J ends lost 2 bases and 0 bases, in that order; junction bases with no gene match: 6. Looked up from germline, CDR1 is MNHEY and CDR2 is SMNVEV (reference sequence). The CDR3 length is 16 residues.

The V call is TRBV10-3, the J call TRBJ2-5, with TRBD1 matching over 7 bases. The CDR3 runs to 13 residues. Per germline, CDR1 ENHRY and CDR2 SYGVKD. V lost 5 bases, J lost 2 bases, and 2 bases stayed unmatched. The CDR3 nucleotides read TGTGCCATCAGTCCCAGGGGGCAAGAGACCCAGTACTTC. Encoded protein: CAISPRGQETQYF.

This chain joins TRBV19 and TRBJ2-5; the D is unclear. With 3 bases removed from V and 0 bases from J, the gap between germline ends came to 8 bases. The CDR3 length is 14 residues. CDR1 is LNHDA, CDR2 SQIVND, per germline (reference sequence). The CDR3 DNA is TGTGCCAGTAGTATCGCACACCACCAAGAGACCCAGTACTTC. Its protein product is CASSIAHHQETQYF.

The chain links TRBV19 to TRBJ2-1; D might be TRBD1 (5 bases). The CDR3 covers 15 residues. V was trimmed by 3 bases and J by 5 bases, leaving 14 bases between them. CDR1 is LNHDA, CDR2 SQIVND, per germline (reference sequence). CDR3 sequence: CASSMVGDGHNEQFF. DNA for the CDR3: TGTGCCAGTAGTATGGTAGGGGATGGGCACAATGAGCAGTTCTTC.

The chain recombines TRBV27 with TRBJ2-4; D possibly corresponds to TRBD1 (6 bases). This CDR3 has 13 residues. The V end was cut by 5 bases, the J end by 6 bases, with 11 bases between. Per the germline V gene, CDR1 is MNHEY and CDR2 is SMNVEV (reference sequence). The CDR3 is CASSLDSRNIQYF. In DNA, the CDR3 is TGTGCCAGCAGTCTGGACAGTAGAAACATTCAGTACTTC.

The chain combines TRBV29-1 with TRBJ2-7; D unclear. Germline V gene lookup returns CDR1 SQVTM and CDR2 ANQGSEA. V lost 6 bases to trimming and J lost 2 bases, with 8 bases between them. The CDR3 totals 11 residues. CDR3 loop: CSVVSTYEQYF. CDR3 nucleotides: TGCAGCGTAGTCTCCACCTACGAGCAGTACTTC.

The genes are TRBV7-6 and TRBJ1-1, with D uncertain. Germline values: CDR1 SGHVS, CDR2 FNYEAQ. The CDR3 has 15 amino acids. V lost 2 bases, J lost 5 bases, and 15 bases lay in between. CDR3: CASSLRAQPGTEAFF. In nucleotides, the CDR3 is TGTGCCAGCAGCTTAAGGGCACAGCCCGGTACTGAAGCTTTCTTT.

The chain couples TRBV28 to TRBJ2-6; no definite D call. Trimming left V 5 bases short and J 0 bases short, with 8 bases between. Germline assignment: CDR1 MDHEN and CDR2 SYDVKM. CDR3 length equals 15 residues. The DNA for the CDR3 is TGTGCCAGCAGTCCACCACGCTCTGGGGCCAACGTCCTGACTTTC. This codes for CASSPPRSGANVLTF.

This clone has just a few counts. This chain links TRBV12-5 with TRBJ1-1; D not certain. Germline V CDR1 and CDR2: LGHNT, FRNRAP. This CDR3 contains 13 residues. Trimming took 2 bases from V and 0 from J, leaving 4 bases between them. CDR3 sequence reads: CASGLSLNTEAFF. CDR3 bases: TGTGCTAGTGGTTTGTCCCTGAACACTGAAGCTTTCTTT.

The rearrangement uses TRBV27 and TRBJ1-5, with D maybe TRBD1 (5 bases). The germline CDR1 and CDR2 sequences are MNHEY and SMNVEV (reference sequence). The germline V and J ends were trimmed by 4 bases and 1 base, with 11 bases remaining between them. This CDR3 contains 15 residues. Here the CDR3 reads CASSWGRESNQPQHF. The CDR3, as DNA: TGTGCCAGCAGTTGGGGCAGGGAAAGCAATCAGCCCCAGCATTTT.

On this clone: The junction departs from germline at one end; a sequencing error may be responsible. This sequence joins TRBV7-9 and TRBJ2-7; D gene uncertain. The CDR3 has 15 amino acids. Germline V gene lookup returns CDR1 SEHNR and CDR2 FQNEAQ (reference sequence). The CDR3 sequence: CDSSSRRTKSYEQYF. The CDR3 DNA sequence: TGTGACAGCAGCTCCCGACGGACGAAGTCCTACGAGCAGTACTTC.

The genes are TRBV6-4 and TRBJ1-1; D is ambiguous. The CDR3 sequence is 17 residues long. Germline V CDR1 and CDR2: MRHNA, SNTAGT. The CDR3 region has the DNA TGTGCAGCAGTATTTCAGGCCCATACCACTATGAACACTGAAGCTTTCTTT. Translating it yields CAAVFQAHTTMNTEAFF.

J is TRBJ2-5 and V is TRBV28; D may be TRBD1 (7 bases). With 2 bases removed from V and 4 bases from J, the gap between germline ends came to 20 bases. This CDR3 is built from 17 residues. CDR1 is MDHEN and CDR2 is SYDVKM in the germline V gene. Here the CDR3 reads CASSLQGGGYTRETQYF. CDR3 sequence (DNA): TGTGCCAGCAGTTTACAGGGGGGCGGGTACACTCGAGAGACCCAGTACTTC.

The CDR3 region is CASSLSESGELFF. The CDR3 DNA follows: TGCGCCAGCAGCTTATCGGAGTCCGGGGAGCTGTTTTTT. The chain employs TRBV5-1 and TRBJ2-2, with D unresolved. Germline assignment: CDR1 SGHRS and CDR2 YFSETQ. V lost 2 bases, J lost 6 bases, and 8 bases lay in between. The length of the CDR3 is 13 residues.

The rearrangement joins TRBV6-6 to TRBJ1-5; D is unclear. The CDR3 covers 13 residues. Trimming removed 8 bases at V and 1 base at J, with 9 bases between. Germline loops: CDR1 MNHNY, CDR2 SVGAGI (reference sequence). The CDR3 DNA reads as TGTGCCAGCGGAGAGGTCAGCAATCAGCCCCAGCATTTT. Translated: CASGEVSNQPQHF.

The chain employs TRBV12-1 and TRBJ1-2. TRBV12-1 represents a pseudogene. CDR3 length: 16 residues. This CDR3 is CASSSRGSTPSYGYTF. For the CDR3, the DNA is TGTGCCAGCAGCTCCCGGGGCTCTACCCCGTCCTATGGCTACACCTTC.

There are a few counts of this clone. The junction departs from the called germline gene at one end, perhaps through a read error. The rearrangement links TRBV7-7 to TRBJ2-1; 10 bases map to TRBD2. The CDR3 has 15 residues. The germline gives CDR1 SSHAT, CDR2 FNYEAQ (reference sequence). The CDR3 nucleotides are TGTGCTAGCAGCTTAGAATCTAGCGGGGGTGGTGAGCAGTTCTTC. Encoded protein: CASSLESSGGGEQFF.

The V and J genes are TRBV19 and TRBJ1-1; D perhaps matches TRBD1 (6 bases). The CDR3 spans 13 residues. Germline lookup yields CDR1 LNHDA and CDR2 SQIVND (reference sequence). The V and J ends lost 4 bases and 4 bases respectively, with 10 bases between them. The CDR3 loop is CASSKQGVTEAFF. The CDR3 DNA reads TGTGCCAGTAGTAAACAGGGCGTCACTGAAGCTTTCTTT.